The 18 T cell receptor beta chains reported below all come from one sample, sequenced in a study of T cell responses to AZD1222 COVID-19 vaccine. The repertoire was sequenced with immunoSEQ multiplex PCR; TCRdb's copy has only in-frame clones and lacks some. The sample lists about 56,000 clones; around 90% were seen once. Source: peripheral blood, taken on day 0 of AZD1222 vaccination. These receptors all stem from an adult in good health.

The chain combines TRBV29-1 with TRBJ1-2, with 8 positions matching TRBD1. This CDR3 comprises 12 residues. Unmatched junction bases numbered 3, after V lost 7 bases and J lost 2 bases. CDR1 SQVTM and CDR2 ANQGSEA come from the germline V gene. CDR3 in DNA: TGCAGCGCCGGACAGGGCAACTATGGCTACACCTTC. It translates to CSAGQGNYGYTF.

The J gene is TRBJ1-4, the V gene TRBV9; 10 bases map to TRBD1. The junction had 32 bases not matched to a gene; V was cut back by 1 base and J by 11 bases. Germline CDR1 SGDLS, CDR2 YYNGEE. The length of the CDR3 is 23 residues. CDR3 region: CASSVRTTGGASPPVGGSDKLFF. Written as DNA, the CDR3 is TGTGCCAGCAGCGTAAGGACGACAGGGGGCGCCTCTCCTCCCGTAGGCGGATCGGATAAACTGTTTTTT.

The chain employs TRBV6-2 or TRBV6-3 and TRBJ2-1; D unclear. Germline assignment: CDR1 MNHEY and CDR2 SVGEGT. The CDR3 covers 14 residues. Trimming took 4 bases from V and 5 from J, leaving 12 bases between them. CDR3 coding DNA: TGTGCCAGCAGTTTGGTCCCTAGGAACAATGAGCAGTTCTTC. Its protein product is CASSLVPRNNEQFF.

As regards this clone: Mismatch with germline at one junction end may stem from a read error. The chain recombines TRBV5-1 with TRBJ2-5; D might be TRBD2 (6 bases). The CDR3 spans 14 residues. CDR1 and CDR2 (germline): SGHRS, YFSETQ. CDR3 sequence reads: CATTTGLSQGTQYF. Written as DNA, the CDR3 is TGCGCCACCACAACGGGACTCTCCCAAGGGACCCAGTACTTC.

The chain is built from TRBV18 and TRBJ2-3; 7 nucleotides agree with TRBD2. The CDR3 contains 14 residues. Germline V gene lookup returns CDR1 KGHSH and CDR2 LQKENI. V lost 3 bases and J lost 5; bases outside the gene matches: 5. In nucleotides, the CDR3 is TGTGCCAGCTCACCTGCGGGAGTAGGAGATACGCAGTATTTT. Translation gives CASSPAGVGDTQYF.

The CDR3 DNA sequence: TGTGCCAGCAGTTTCACCTTACAGGCTATGACTAATGAAAAACTGTTTTTT. This sequence encodes CASSFTLQAMTNEKLFF. This chain uses TRBV28 with TRBJ1-4, with a tentative D call TRBD1 (5 bases). The CDR3 has 17 amino acids. Trimming stripped 3 bases from V and 2 bases from J, with 16 bases between. CDR1 and CDR2 (germline): MDHEN, SYDVKM.

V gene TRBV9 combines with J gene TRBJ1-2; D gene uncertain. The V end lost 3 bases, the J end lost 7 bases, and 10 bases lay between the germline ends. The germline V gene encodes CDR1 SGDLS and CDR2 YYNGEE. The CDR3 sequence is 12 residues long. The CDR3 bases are TGTGCCAGCAGCGCCTCCGCGGTTGGCTACACCTTC. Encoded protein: CASSASAVGYTF.

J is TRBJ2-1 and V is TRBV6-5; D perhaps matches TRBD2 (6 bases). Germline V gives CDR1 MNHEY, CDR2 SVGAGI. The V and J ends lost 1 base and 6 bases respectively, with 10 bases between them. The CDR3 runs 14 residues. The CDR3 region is CASSYWRDSNEQFF. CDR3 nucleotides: TGTGCCAGCAGTTACTGGCGGGATAGCAATGAGCAGTTCTTC.

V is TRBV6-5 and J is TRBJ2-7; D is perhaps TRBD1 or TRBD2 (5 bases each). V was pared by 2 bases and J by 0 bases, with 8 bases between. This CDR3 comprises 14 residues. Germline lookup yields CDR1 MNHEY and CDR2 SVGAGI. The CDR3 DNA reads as TGTGCCAGCAGTTACAAGGGGAGCTCCTACGAGCAGTACTTC. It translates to CASSYKGSSYEQYF.

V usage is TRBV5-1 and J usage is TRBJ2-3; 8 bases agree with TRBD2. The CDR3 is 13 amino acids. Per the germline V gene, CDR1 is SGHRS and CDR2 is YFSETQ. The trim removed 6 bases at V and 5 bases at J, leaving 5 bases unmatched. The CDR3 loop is CASNVGGVDTQYF. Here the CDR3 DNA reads TGCGCCAGCAACGTCGGGGGGGTAGATACGCAGTATTTT.

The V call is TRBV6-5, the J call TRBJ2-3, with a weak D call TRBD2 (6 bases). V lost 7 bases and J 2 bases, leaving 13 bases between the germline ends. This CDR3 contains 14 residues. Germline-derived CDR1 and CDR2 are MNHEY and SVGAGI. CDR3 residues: CASTIGSHTDTQYF. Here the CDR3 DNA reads TGTGCCAGCACGATCGGGAGCCACACAGATACGCAGTATTTT.

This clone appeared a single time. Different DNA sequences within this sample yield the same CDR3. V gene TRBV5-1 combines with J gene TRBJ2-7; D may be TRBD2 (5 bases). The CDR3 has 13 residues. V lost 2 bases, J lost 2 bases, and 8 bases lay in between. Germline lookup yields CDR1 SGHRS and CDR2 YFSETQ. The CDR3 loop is CASSLAVTYEQYF. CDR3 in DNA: TGCGCCAGCAGCTTAGCGGTCACCTACGAGCAGTACTTC.

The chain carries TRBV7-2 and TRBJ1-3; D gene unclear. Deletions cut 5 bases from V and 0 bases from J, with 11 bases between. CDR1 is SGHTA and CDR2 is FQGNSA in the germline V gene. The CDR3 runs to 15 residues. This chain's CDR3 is CASSPRRFSGNTIYF. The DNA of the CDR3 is TGTGCCAGCAGCCCTCGGAGGTTCTCTGGAAACACCATATATTTT.

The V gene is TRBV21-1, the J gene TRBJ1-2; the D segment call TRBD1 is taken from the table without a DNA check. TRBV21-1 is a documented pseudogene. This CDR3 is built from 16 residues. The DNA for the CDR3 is TGTGCCAGCAGCATTGAGAAACAGGTGGGAAACTATGGCTACACCTTC. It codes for CASSIEKQVGNYGYTF.

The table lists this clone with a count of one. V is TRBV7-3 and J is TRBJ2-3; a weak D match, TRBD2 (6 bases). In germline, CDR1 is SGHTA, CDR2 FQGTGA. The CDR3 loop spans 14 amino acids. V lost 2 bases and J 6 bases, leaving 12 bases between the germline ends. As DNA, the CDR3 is TGTGCCAGCAGCTTAGGGGCGGGACGTGATACGCAGTATTTT. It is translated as CASSLGAGRDTQYF.

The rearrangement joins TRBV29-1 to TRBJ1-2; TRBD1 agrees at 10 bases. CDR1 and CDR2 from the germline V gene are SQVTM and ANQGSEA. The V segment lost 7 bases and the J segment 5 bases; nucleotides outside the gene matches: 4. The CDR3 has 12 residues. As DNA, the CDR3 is TGCAGCGCGGGACAGGGGAGGTATGGCTACACCTTC. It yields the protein CSAGQGRYGYTF.

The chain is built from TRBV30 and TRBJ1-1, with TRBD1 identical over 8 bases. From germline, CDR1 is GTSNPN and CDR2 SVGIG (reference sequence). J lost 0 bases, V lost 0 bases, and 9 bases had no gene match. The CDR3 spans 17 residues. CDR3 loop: CAWSVPGTGFMNTEAFF. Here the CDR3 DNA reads TGTGCCTGGAGTGTACCAGGGACAGGTTTCATGAACACTGAAGCTTTCTTT.

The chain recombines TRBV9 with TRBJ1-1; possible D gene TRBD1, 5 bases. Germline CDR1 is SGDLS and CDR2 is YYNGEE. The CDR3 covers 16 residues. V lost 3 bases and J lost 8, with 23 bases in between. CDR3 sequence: CASSARSVGASNEAFF. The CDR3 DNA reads TGTGCCAGCAGCGCCCGAAGCGTTGGGGCCTCCAACGAAGCTTTCTTT.